The clone carrying this T cell receptor beta chain has only a few counts. The CDR3 totals 12 residues. CDR1 is SGDLS and CDR2 is YYNGEE in the germline V gene. Deletions cut 4 bases from V and 3 bases from J, with 8 bases between. The entry originates in a study of T cells after yellow fever vaccination. General study results and limits: Sorted memory subsets showed almost no vaccine-responding clonotypes on day 0. Booster samples showed a return of most primary-vaccination clones (roughly 96% CD4, over 70% CD8). A small share of clonotypes appeared in both CD4 and CD8 compartments.

Synthesis of TCR cDNA relied on 5'RACE template switching, which attached a universal primer site and UMIs. TCRdb analysed the 5' RACE reads with MiXCR anew, one entry per CDR3 protein. The table shows 46,000 or so distinct CDR3 sequences, with just under 6.5% occurring only once. The TCR was taken from a man under 40 who received the YFV17D yellow fever vaccine. This chain joins TRBV9 and TRBJ2-7, with D possibly TRBD2 on 5 matching bases. The material was PBMCs, either bulk or a sorted T-cell subset (CD4+, CD8+, memory, or dextramer-sorted; not recorded which), obtained 45 days after the yellow fever booster vaccination. The chain's CDR3 is CASSSRGYEQYF. In nucleotides, the CDR3 is TGTGCCAGCAGCTCCCGGGGCTACGAGCAGTACTTC.